These 15 T cell receptor beta chains were all obtained from the same sample, sequenced in a study of monozygotic twins with inflammatory bowel disease. TCRdb re-called the 5' RACE reads; one entry per CDR3 protein, DNA not given. The data include approximately 300,000 distinct CDR3 sequences; the top ten clones carry 5.5% to 6.5%. Input material: blood. The receptors shown here come from a human donor with ulcerative colitis or Crohn's disease, or a healthy co-twin of an affected twin (not recorded which).

This chain links TRBV6-6 with TRBJ1-4. The CDR3 sequence is 13 residues long. The V gene's germline CDR1 is MNHNY and CDR2 SVGAGI (reference sequence). The CDR3: CASSGRTNEKLFF.

The gene calls are TRBV10-2 and TRBJ2-5; TCRdb calls TRBD2, which cannot be checked without DNA. Germline V lookup: CDR1 WSHSY, CDR2 SAAADI. This CDR3 region has 17 residues. The CDR3 sequence is CASSRGLAGYSQETQYF.

V and J are TRBV6-5 and TRBJ1-2; there is no DNA to check the TCRdb D call of TRBD1. Germline lookup yields CDR1 MNHEY and CDR2 SVGAGI. The CDR3 is 16 amino acids. This CDR3 reads CASSSFSRGFWDGYTF.

The V call is TRBV6-5, the J call TRBJ1-2; absent DNA, TCRdb's TRBD1 call cannot be checked. Germline V gives CDR1 MNHEY, CDR2 SVGAGI. The CDR3 contains 14 residues. Here the CDR3 reads CASSLTGANYGYTF.

The chain carries TRBV12-3 or TRBV12-4 and TRBJ2-1; the TCRdb D gene call, TRBD2, has no DNA to confirm it. The CDR3 runs to 14 residues. The CDR3 region is CASSLRGPRDEQFF.

The chain has TRBV3-1 and TRBJ2-6; TCRdb lists TRBD2, though no DNA is available to test this call. The CDR3 consists of 17 residues. Germline V gene sequence: CDR1 LGHDT, CDR2 YNNKEL (reference sequence). CDR3 loop: CASSLAGAVSGANVLTF.

The chain combines TRBV20-1 with TRBJ2-1; lacking DNA, the TRBD2 call made by TCRdb goes unchecked. The CDR3 extends over 15 amino acids. Germline-derived CDR1 and CDR2 are DFQATT and SNEGSKA (reference sequence). CDR3 amino acids: CSAPTSGISYNEQFF.

This chain connects TRBV15 to TRBJ2-5. The CDR3 has 13 residues. In germline, CDR1 is LNHNV, CDR2 YYDKDF (reference sequence). CDR3: CATSRDRQETQYF.

The V gene is TRBV6-1, the J gene TRBJ2-5; with no DNA, the TCRdb D assignment of TRBD1 cannot be verified. The CDR3 is 13 residues long. Germline-derived CDR1 and CDR2 are MNHNS and SASEGT. The CDR3: CASTLGQFETQYF.

The chain is built from TRBV19 and TRBJ1-2; checking the TCRdb D call of TRBD1 is not possible without DNA. The CDR3 is 15 residues long. Germline-derived CDR1 and CDR2 are LNHDA and SQIVND (reference sequence). CDR3 in amino acids: CASTPETGLLYGYTF.

This rearrangement joins TRBV4-3 to TRBJ2-6; lacking DNA, the TRBD1 call made by TCRdb goes unchecked. CDR3 size: 19 residues. Germline values: CDR1 LGHNA, CDR2 YSLEER. CDR3 amino acids: CASSQDVSGGLAGANVLTF.

The rearrangement joins TRBV12-3 or TRBV12-4 to TRBJ1-2; TCRdb picks TRBD1, but there is no DNA to check that call. The CDR3 is 12 residues long. CDR3 region: CASSLGGNGYTF.

The genes are TRBV28 and TRBJ2-7. Germline lookup yields CDR1 MDHEN and CDR2 SYDVKM. This CDR3 contains 14 residues. CDR3 loop: CASSLAQLRYEQYF.

The rearrangement links TRBV5-1 to TRBJ1-1. Germline CDR1 and CDR2: SGHRS and YFSETQ. There are 16 residues in the CDR3. The CDR3 sequence is CASSLASSSGRTEAFF.

This chain joins TRBV27 and TRBJ2-5; without DNA, the TCRdb call of TRBD1 cannot be checked. The CDR3 loop spans 14 amino acids. Germline V lookup: CDR1 MNHEY, CDR2 SMNVEV (reference sequence). CDR3 protein: CASSDRGSSETQYF.